This T cell receptor beta chain was sequenced for a study of early T cells in non-severe SARS-CoV-2 infection. Study-wide background: Whole-blood bulk RNA, unsorted, was sequenced, and chains were unpaired. The study's findings and limits: Matching results from VDJdb favored anti-spike CD8 responses, leaving private and CD4 specificities undetected.

Individual cDNA molecules were tagged with unique molecular identifiers, the study reported. TCRdb ran MiXCR on the 5' RACE reads and lists one entry per CDR3 protein. Of around 70,000 distinct CDR3 sequences in the sample, roughly a tenth were seen once. This clonotype was found many times. Its antigen is currently unknown. Trimming pared 0 bases from V and 1 base from J, leaving 19 bases between. The germline CDR1 and CDR2 sequences are SGHRS and YFSETQ. The CDR3 loop spans 18 amino acids. Specimen: whole blood. This chain links TRBV5-1 with TRBJ1-1, with D perhaps TRBD1 (6 bases). The TCR was taken from an adult who was a healthcare worker with PCR-confirmed SARS-CoV-2 infection or an uninfected control (not recorded which). The CDR3 sequence is CASSLVGQNLGRNTEAFF. CDR3 bases: TGCGCCAGCAGCTTGGTAGGACAGAATCTCGGTAGGAACACTGAAGCTTTCTTT.